The source of this T cell receptor beta chain is a study of T cells in localized non-small cell lung cancer. General study points: The appearance of a median about 60 of the top 100 tumor clones was seen in adjacent lung. Adjacent uninvolved lung tissue had the highest T cell clonality, exceeding tumor. The study sequenced only one region of the tumor. As a result, intratumor heterogeneity could not be excluded and remains possible.

The CDR3 sequence is 13 residues long. V was cut by 5 bases and J by 2 bases, with 9 bases left in between. Germline CDR1 and CDR2: MDHEN and SYDVKM. About this clone itself: Its antigen is unidentified.

Only in-frame clones appear in the TCRdb table, and some are missing; sequencing was by immunoSEQ multiplex PCR. The table records around 17,000 clones, around 88% of them present only once. The sequences come from peripheral blood, collected before any cancer treatment. The chain is built from TRBV28 and TRBJ1-2; no clear D. The source is a male donor older than 55 with stage II squamous cell lung carcinoma. CDR3 coding DNA: TGTGCCAGCAGTCCGCCTCGGAACTATGGCTACACCTTC. It encodes CASSPPRNYGYTF.